This paragraph reports one T cell receptor beta chain. Its antigen is currently unknown. TCRdb ran MiXCR on the 5' RACE reads and lists one entry per CDR3 protein. Of about 130,000 distinct CDR3 sequences in the sample, around 13% were seen once. The record originates from a study of CD8 T cells in ankylosing spondylitis. Study-wide points: Past studies reported some motif variants in reactive arthritis synovial fluid and blood.

This sequence was found in a female donor with ankylosing spondylitis or in good health (not recorded which). Input material: blood, either unsorted or a sorted T cell fraction (not recorded which).

CDR3 in amino acids: CSAREAGDLYNEQFF. The DNA of the CDR3 is TGCAGTGCTAGAGAAGCCGGGGACCTATACAATGAGCAGTTCTTC. J is TRBJ2-1 and V is TRBV20-1; D tentatively fits TRBD1 or TRBD2 (5 bases each). Germline loops: CDR1 DFQATT, CDR2 SNEGSKA (reference sequence). The germline V and J ends were trimmed by 0 bases and 4 bases, with 13 bases remaining between them. This CDR3 region has 15 residues.